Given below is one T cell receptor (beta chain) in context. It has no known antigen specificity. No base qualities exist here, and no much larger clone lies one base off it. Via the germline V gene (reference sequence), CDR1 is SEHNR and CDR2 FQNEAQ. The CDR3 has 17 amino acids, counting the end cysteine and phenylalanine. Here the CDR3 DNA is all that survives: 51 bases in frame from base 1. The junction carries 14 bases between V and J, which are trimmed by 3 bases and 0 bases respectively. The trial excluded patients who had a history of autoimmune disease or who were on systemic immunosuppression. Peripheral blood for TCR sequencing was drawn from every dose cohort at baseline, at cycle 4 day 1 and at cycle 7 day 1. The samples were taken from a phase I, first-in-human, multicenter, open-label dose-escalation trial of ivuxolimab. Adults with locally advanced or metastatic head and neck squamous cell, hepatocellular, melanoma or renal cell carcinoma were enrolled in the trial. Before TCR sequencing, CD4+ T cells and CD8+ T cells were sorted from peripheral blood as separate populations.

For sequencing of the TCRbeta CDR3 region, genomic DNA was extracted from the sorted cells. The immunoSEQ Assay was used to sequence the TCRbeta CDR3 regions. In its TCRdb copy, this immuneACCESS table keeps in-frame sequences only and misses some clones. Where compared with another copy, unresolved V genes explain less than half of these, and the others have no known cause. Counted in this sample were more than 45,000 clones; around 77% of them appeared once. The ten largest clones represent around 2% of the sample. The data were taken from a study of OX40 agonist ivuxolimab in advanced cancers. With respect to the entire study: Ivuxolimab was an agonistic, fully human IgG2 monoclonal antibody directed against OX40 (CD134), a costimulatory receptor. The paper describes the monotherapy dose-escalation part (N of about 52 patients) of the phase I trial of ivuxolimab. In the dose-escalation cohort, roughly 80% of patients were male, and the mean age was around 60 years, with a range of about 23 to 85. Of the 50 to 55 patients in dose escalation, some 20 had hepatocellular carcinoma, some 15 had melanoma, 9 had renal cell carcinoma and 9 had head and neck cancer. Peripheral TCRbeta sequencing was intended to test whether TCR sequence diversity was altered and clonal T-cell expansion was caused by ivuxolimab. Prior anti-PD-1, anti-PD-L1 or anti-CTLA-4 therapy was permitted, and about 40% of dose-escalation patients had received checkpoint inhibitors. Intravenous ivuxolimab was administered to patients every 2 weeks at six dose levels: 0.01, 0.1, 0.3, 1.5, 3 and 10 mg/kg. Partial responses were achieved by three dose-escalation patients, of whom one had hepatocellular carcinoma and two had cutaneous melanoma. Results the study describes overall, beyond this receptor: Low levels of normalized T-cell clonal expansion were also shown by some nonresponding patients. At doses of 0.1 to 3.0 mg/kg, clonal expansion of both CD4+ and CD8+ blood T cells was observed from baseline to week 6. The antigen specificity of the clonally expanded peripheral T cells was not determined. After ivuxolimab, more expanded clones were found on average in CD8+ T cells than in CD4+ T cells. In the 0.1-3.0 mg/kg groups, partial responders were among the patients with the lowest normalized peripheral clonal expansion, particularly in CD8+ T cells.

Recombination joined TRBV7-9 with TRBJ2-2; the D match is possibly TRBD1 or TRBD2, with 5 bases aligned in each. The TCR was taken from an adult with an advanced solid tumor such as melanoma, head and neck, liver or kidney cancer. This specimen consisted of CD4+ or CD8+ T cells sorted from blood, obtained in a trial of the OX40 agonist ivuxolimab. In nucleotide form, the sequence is TGTGCCAGCAGCTTCATGGGACCCTTCGCGAACACCGGGGAGCTGTTTTTT. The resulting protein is CASSFMGPFANTGELFF.